This T cell receptor beta chain derives from a study of T-cell reconstitution after alpha-beta-depleted transplantation in children. During its preparation, the TCRbeta library received unique molecular identifiers. TCRdb re-called the PCR reads with MiXCR, one entry per CDR3 protein. The sample holds about 230,000 distinct CDR3 sequences, roughly a tenth seen once. Germline V gene data show CDR1 as DFQATT and CDR2 as SNEGSKA (reference sequence). The V gene end was trimmed by 0 bases and the J gene end by 3 bases; junction bases not matched to a gene: 6. The CDR3 length is 15 residues. This clonotype was picked up many times.

This specimen was PBMCs from the stem cell graft donor, taken from the stem cell graft. The rearrangement links TRBV20-1 to TRBJ1-2, with TRBD1 matching over 8 bases. This receptor was obtained from a human donor who donated a stem cell graft to a child with SCID. The CDR3 nucleotides are TGCAGTGCTAGAGATATTGCACAGGGGGACTATGGCTACACCTTC. Translation: CSARDIAQGDYGYTF.